This TCR beta chain is from a study of metastatic and nonmetastatic thyroid tumors. CDR1 and CDR2 from the germline V gene are MNHEY and SVGAGI. The CDR3 has 13 residues. The germline V and J ends were trimmed by 0 bases and 5 bases, with 5 bases remaining between them. Via MiXCR, TCRdb re-called the PCR reads. The sample has some 28,000 clones, 16% seen once. Thyroid surgery had not been preceded by any treatment in any patient. Judged by abundance, this clone is medium-sized. This chain joins TRBV6-5 and TRBJ2-1; D is unresolved. The sequencing sample was made of blood. The clonotype comes from a female donor with papillary thyroid cancer or a benign thyroid nodule (not recorded which). Some clones in this sample may be carry-over from other donors' samples. For the CDR3, the DNA is TGTGCCAGCAGTTACTCCTTGAACAATGAGCAGTTCTTC. The encoded protein is CASSYSLNNEQFF.